This section outlines one TCR beta chain sequence together with its context. Trimming removed 1 base at V and 5 bases at J, with 11 bases between. Germline-derived CDR1 and CDR2 are SGHDN and FVKESK. CDR3 length equals 14 residues. Participant ages covered about 18 to 100 years across 20 to 25 US areas. Assignments of participants to cohorts depended upon their own reported clinical history. The data belong to a study of blood T cell repertoires in COVID-19. Study-wide context: Whether acute or convalescent, the COVID-19 samples came from the United States, Italy and Spain.

In the original analysis: Quantification of nucleated cells was approximated via reference gene primer amplification. Generated by immunoSEQ multiplex PCR, the TCRdb table keeps only in-frame clones and is missing some. V, J and clone size were drawn from that table, and D and trimming were deduced from the DNA. The table shows about 210,000 clones, with 65% to 90% occurring only once. The rearrangement links TRBV14 to TRBJ1-2; unclear D gene. The specimen was PBMCs or T cells enriched from blood (not recorded which). The clonotype was recovered from a woman between 45 and 60 years old with acute COVID-19. CDR3 in amino acids: CASSQGFSGYGYTF. CDR3 coding DNA: TGTGCCAGCAGCCAAGGTTTCTCGGGTTATGGCTACACCTTC.